The clone carrying this T cell receptor beta chain came up many times. This CDR3 spans 12 amino acids. Looked up from germline, CDR1 is SQVTM and CDR2 is ANQGSEA. V was pared by 3 bases and J by 4 bases, with 4 bases between. TCRdb re-called the RT-PCR reads with MiXCR, one entry per CDR3 protein. Of 400,000 to 450,000 distinct CDR3 sequences listed, approximately 16% are singletons. These data come from a study of patients and donors after allogeneic stem cell transplantation. This TCR was recovered from a human donor who was either an allogeneic HSCT recipient or a stem cell or donor lymphocyte infusion donor (not recorded which). It is not recorded whose cells these are; they may come from a transplant donor. This chain links TRBV29-1 with TRBJ2-6; D not resolved. The sequenced sample consisted of blood, either unsorted or a sorted T cell fraction (not recorded which). The CDR3 loop reads CSVEAGANVLTF. The CDR3 DNA sequence: TGCAGCGTTGAGGCAGGGGCCAACGTCCTGACTTTC.